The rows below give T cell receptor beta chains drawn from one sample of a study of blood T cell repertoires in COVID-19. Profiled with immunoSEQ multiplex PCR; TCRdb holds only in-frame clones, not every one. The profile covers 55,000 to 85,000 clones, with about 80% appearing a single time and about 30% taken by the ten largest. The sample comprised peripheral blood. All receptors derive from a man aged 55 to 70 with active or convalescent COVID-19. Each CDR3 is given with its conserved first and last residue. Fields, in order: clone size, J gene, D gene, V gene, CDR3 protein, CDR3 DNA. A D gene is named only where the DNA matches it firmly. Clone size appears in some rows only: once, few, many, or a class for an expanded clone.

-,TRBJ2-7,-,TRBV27,CASSPNDYYEQYF,TGTGCCAGCAGTCCCAACGACTACTACGAGCAGTACTTC
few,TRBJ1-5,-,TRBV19,CASGGIPNIRWDQPQHF,TGTGCCAGTGGGGGGATCCCAAACATCCGATGGGATCAGCCCCAGCATTTT
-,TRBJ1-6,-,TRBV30,CAWSVKALPGNSPLHF,TGTGCCTGGAGTGTAAAGGCCCTTCCGGGAAATTCACCCCTCCACTTT
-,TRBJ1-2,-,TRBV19,CARRDCGYTF,TGTGCCAGGCGGGACTGCGGCTACACCTTC
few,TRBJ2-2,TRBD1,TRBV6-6,CASRDTGGHGELFF,TGTGCCAGCAGAGATACAGGGGGGCACGGGGAGCTGTTTTTT
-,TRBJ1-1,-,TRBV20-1,CSASRSMNTEAFF,TGCAGTGCTAGTAGGAGTATGAACACTGAAGCTTTCTTT
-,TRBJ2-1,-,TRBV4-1,CASSQRPGLAEDEQFF,TGCGCCAGCAGCCAAAGGCCGGGACTGGCGGAAGATGAGCAGTTCTTC
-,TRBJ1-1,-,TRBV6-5,CASSFAESFEAFF,TGTGCCAGCAGTTTTGCCGAGAGTTTTGAAGCTTTCTTT
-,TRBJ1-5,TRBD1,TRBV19,CASTPDRGSNQPQHF,TGTGCCAGTACCCCCGACAGGGGTAGCAATCAGCCCCAGCATTTT
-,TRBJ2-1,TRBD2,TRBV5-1,CASGGGLSIPRYNEQFF,TGCGCCAGCGGCGGGGGACTATCTATCCCCCGTTACAATGAGCAGTTCTTC
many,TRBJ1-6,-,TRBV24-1,CATSEGGFNSPLHF,TGTGCCACCAGTGAAGGGGGTTTTAACTCACCCCTCCACTTT
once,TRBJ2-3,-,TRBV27,CASSRRDLHTDTQYF,TGTGCCAGCAGTCGACGGGACTTACACACAGATACGCAGTATTTT
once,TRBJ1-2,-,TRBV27,CASSDKPGNYGYTF,TGTGCCAGCAGCGACAAGCCCGGAAACTATGGCTACACCTTC
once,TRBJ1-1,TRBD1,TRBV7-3,CASSLAGQGVAEAFF,TGTGCCAGCAGCTTAGCGGGACAGGGGGTCGCTGAAGCTTTCTTT
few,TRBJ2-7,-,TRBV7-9,CASSLGAPPYEQYF,TGTGCCAGCAGCTTGGGGGCACCTCCGTACGAGCAGTACTTC
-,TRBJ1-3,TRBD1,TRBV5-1,CASSQVPGQGNTIYF,TGCGCCAGCAGCCAAGTCCCGGGACAGGGAAACACCATATATTTT
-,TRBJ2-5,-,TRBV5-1,CASSTQGSQETQYF,TGCGCCAGCAGCACCCAGGGTTCCCAAGAGACCCAGTACTTC
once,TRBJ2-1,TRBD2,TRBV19,CASSIEFLKAGGLNEQFF,TGTGCCAGTAGTATAGAGTTCCTAAAAGCGGGGGGACTCAATGAGCAGTTCTTC
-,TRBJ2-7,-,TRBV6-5,CASSTSGTSNPEQYF,TGTGCCAGCAGTACCTCCGGGACTTCGAATCCCGAGCAGTACTTC
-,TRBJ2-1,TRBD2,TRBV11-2,CASSPHLAGLVNEQFF,TGTGCCAGCAGCCCCCACCTAGCGGGGCTGGTGAATGAGCAGTTCTTC
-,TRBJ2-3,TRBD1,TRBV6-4,CASSVAGGSIDTQYF,TGTGCCAGCAGTGTGGCAGGGGGCTCGATAGATACGCAGTATTTT
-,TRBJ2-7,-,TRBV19,CASSPAGVRQSYEQYF,TGTGCCAGTAGTCCGGCCGGGGTGCGCCAGTCCTACGAGCAGTACTTC
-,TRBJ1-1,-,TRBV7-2,CASSLDRNTEAFF,TGTGCCAGCAGTTTGGACAGGAACACTGAAGCTTTCTTT
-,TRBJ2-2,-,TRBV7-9,CASSDLGQNTGELFF,TGTGCCAGCAGTGACCTGGGACAAAACACCGGGGAGCTGTTTTTT
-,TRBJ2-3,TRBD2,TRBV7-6,CASSLTATSAADTQYF,TGTGCCAGCAGCTTAACGGCGACTAGCGCGGCAGATACGCAGTATTTT
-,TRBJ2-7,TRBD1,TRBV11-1,CASSSRDRGSEQYF,TGTGCCAGCAGCTCCCGGGACAGGGGGAGCGAGCAGTACTTC
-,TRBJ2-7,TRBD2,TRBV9,CASSVGLAGLSYEQYF,TGTGCCAGCAGCGTAGGCCTAGCGGGCCTATCCTACGAGCAGTACTTC
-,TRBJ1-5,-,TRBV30,CAWSERFRVGNQPQHF,TGTGCCTGGAGTGAAAGATTCAGGGTCGGCAATCAGCCCCAGCATTTT
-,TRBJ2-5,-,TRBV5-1,CASSLQGIETQYF,TGCGCCAGCAGCTTGCAGGGGATCGAGACCCAGTACTTC
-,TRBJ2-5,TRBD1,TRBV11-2,CASSFLGTGGAKTQYF,TGTGCCAGCAGCTTCCTTGGGACAGGGGGCGCGAAGACCCAGTACTTC
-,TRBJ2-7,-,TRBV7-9,CASSLETGWYEQYF,TGTGCCAGCAGCTTAGAGACAGGATGGTACGAGCAGTACTTC
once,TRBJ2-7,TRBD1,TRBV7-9,CASSSRDRATYEQYF,TGTGCCAGCAGCTCGAGGGACAGGGCCACCTACGAGCAGTACTTC
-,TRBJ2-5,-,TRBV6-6,CASSFGARPETQYF,TGTGCCAGCAGTTTTGGGGCGAGGCCAGAGACCCAGTACTTC
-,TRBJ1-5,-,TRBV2,CASLRTVNQPQHF,TGTGCCAGCCTGAGGACAGTTAATCAGCCCCAGCATTTT
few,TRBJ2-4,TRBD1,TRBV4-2,CASSQVGQGRNIQYF,TGTGCCAGCAGCCAGGTGGGACAGGGTCGAAACATTCAGTACTTC
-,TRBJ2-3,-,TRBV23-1,CASRRKSDREVTDTQYF,TGCGCCAGCAGACGAAAGAGTGACAGGGAGGTGACAGATACGCAGTATTTT
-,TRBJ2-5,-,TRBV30,CAWSVGMYQETQYF,TGTGCCTGGAGTGTGGGCATGTACCAAGAGACCCAGTACTTC
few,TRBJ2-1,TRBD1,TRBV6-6,CASRSRDRGWEQFF,TGTGCCAGCAGAAGCCGGGACAGGGGGTGGGAGCAGTTCTTC
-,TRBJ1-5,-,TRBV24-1,CATSLAGQHQPQHF,TGTGCCACCAGTCTAGCAGGCCAGCATCAGCCCCAGCATTTT
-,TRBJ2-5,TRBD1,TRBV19,CASSINRGETQYF,TGTGCCAGTAGTATAAACAGGGGGGAGACCCAGTACTTC
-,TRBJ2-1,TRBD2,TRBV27,CASSERGGYNEQFF,TGTGCCAGCAGTGAGCGGGGGGGGTACAATGAGCAGTTCTTC
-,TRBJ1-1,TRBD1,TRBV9,CASSVAGGRSTEAFF,TGTGCCAGCAGCGTAGCAGGGGGCAGATCCACTGAAGCTTTCTTT
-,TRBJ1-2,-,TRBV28,CASSFHRANYGYTF,TGTGCCAGCAGTTTCCACAGGGCTAACTATGGCTACACCTTC
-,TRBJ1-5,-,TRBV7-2,CASSLDYNQPQHF,TGTGCCAGCAGCTTAGACTACAATCAGCCCCAGCATTTT
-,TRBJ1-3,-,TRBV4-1,CASSPRTVTNTIYF,TGCGCCAGCAGCCCGCGGACAGTGACAAACACCATATATTTT
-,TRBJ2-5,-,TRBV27,CASSFHQRGTQYF,TGTGCCAGCAGTTTCCACCAGCGCGGGACCCAGTACTTC
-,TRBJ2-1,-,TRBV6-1,CASSEPFSYNEQFF,TGTGCCAGCAGTGAACCCTTCTCCTACAATGAGCAGTTCTTC
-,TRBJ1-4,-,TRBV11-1,CASSSYVGRNEKLFF,TGTGCCAGCAGCTCCTACGTCGGGAGGAATGAAAAACTGTTTTTT